This T cell receptor beta chain emerged from a study of blood T cell repertoires in COVID-19. Study overall: T cells, B-cell-depleted T cells, or PBMCs provided the cDNA or gDNA that served as material.

Enrolled during active infection, Seattle patients were then followed longitudinally. The CDR3 loop spans 12 amino acids. Trimming removed 11 bases from V and 1 base from J, with 12 bases in between. CDR1 and CDR2 (germline): SEHNR, FQNEAQ (reference sequence). How the authors handled the data: For nucleated cells, counts were estimated from reference gene primer amplification. Libraries were prepared by immunoSEQ multiplex PCR; TCRdb keeps only in-frame clonotypes and omits some of them. V, J and clone size derive from that table, while D and trimming were established from the DNA sequence. The table records roughly 320,000 clones, around 92% of them present only once.

The chain recombines TRBV7-9 with TRBJ2-7, with D possibly TRBD2 on 6 matching bases. Sequencing was done on a sample of peripheral blood. The sequence was obtained from a woman in her twenties or thirties with COVID-19, enrolled during active disease. The CDR3: CAEGGDSYEQYF. As DNA, the CDR3 is TGTGCCGAGGGCGGGGATTCCTACGAGCAGTACTTC. The variable domain in full, completed from reference TRBV7-9 and TRBJ2-7, reads DTGVSQNPRHKITKRGQNVTFRCDPISEHNRLYWYRQTLGQGPEFLTYFQNEAQLEKSRLLSDRFSAERPKGSFSTLEIQRTEQGDSAMYLCAEGGDSYEQYFGPGTRLTVT.